This T cell receptor beta chain was profiled in a study of T cell responses to AZD1222 COVID-19 vaccine. About this clone itself: What it recognizes is unknown.

The protocol was immunoSEQ multiplex PCR, while the TCRdb copy is restricted to in-frame clones and leaves out a portion. Counted here are roughly 100,000 clones, about 90% occurring once; the ten biggest clones make up 20% to 25%. Findings and caveats of the study: Among spike-specific TCRs, nearly half reportedly target unmutated variant regions.

This sequence originates from an adult in good health. The material sequenced was peripheral blood, taken on day 0 of AZD1222 vaccination.

The CDR3 reads CASSENEQFF. CDR3 bases: TGTGCCAGCAGTGAGAATGAGCAGTTCTTC. The chain has TRBV28 and TRBJ2-1, with unresolved D. Trimming took 5 bases from V and 7 from J, leaving 3 bases between them. Germline-derived CDR1 and CDR2 are MDHEN and SYDVKM. The CDR3 is 10 amino acids.